This entry lists 27 T cell receptor beta chains sequenced from one sample in a study of T cells in Graves' hyperthyroidism and ophthalmopathy. RNA transcripts were the template for amplifying TCR beta CDR3 regions. The TCR CDR3 was amplified in a first-round RT-PCR using the HTBI primer set. Via MiXCR, TCRdb re-called the multiplex PCR reads, giving one row per CDR3 protein. The table shows about 550,000 distinct CDR3 sequences, with around 21% occurring only once. Source material: blood. The receptors originated from a man aged 18 to 29 with Graves' hyperthyroidism.

The table lists this clonotype with many counts. This chain connects TRBV11-2 to TRBJ1-1, with TRBD1 matching over 7 bases. The CDR3 sequence is 16 residues long. Germline CDR1 reads SGHAT; CDR2 reads FQNNGV. The V segment lost 6 bases and the J segment 0 bases; nucleotides outside the gene matches: 10. This CDR3 reads CASRGIRDSMNTEAFF. The CDR3 DNA sequence: TGTGCCAGCAGGGGGATTCGGGACAGCATGAACACTGAAGCTTTCTTT.

In this sample, this clonotype turned up a few times. J is TRBJ2-7 and V is TRBV29-1; D remains unclear. Germline CDR1 SQVTM, CDR2 ANQGSEA. The V end lost 4 bases, the J end lost 1 base, and 5 bases lay between the germline ends. This CDR3 comprises 11 residues. The DNA of the CDR3 is TGCAGCGTTGCAGCGTCCTACGAGCAGTACTTC. This encodes CSVAASYEQYF.

This clonotype has a count of ten or more. DNA for the CDR3: TGCAGTGCTAGAGATCTGATAAACTATGGCTACACCTTC. Translated, it gives CSARDLINYGYTF. V gene TRBV20-1 combines with J gene TRBJ1-2; no clear D. Germline CDR1 and CDR2: DFQATT and SNEGSKA (reference sequence). Trimming left V 0 bases short and J 2 bases short, with 7 bases between. The CDR3 totals 13 residues.

The gene calls are TRBV28 and TRBJ1-2; 11 bases match TRBD1. This CDR3 has 14 residues. Germline V lookup: CDR1 MDHEN, CDR2 SYDVKM. V was clipped by 6 bases and J by 5 bases; unmatched bases: 5. For the CDR3, the DNA is TGTGCCAGCAGAACCGGGACAGGGGGTTATGGCTACACCTTC. Translating it yields CASRTGTGGYGYTF.

V usage is TRBV4-1 and J usage is TRBJ1-2; D call uncertain. Trimming stripped 1 base from V and 8 bases from J, with 14 bases between. CDR1 MGHRA and CDR2 YSYEKL come from the germline V gene. CDR3 length: 14 amino acids. For the CDR3, the DNA is TGCGCCAGCAGCCAAGGAGGAGTTATTCTAGGCTACACCTTC. Residues: CASSQGGVILGYTF.

This clonotype has just a few counts. This rearrangement joins TRBV4-1 to TRBJ2-2; D may be TRBD2 (6 bases). The V gene lost 1 base and the J gene lost 4 bases, with 10 bases spanning the gap. Germline CDR1 MGHRA, CDR2 YSYEKL. This CDR3 is 15 amino acids long. The CDR3 coding sequence is TGCGCCAGCAGCCAAGTGGAGGGCGGCACCGGGGAGCTGTTTTTT. It is translated as CASSQVEGGTGELFF.

As regards this clonotype: A much larger clone lies one base from this, so it may be a read error. This chain connects TRBV2 to TRBJ2-7; D not resolved. The CDR3 sequence is 13 residues long. Trimming stripped 3 bases from V and 5 bases from J, with 11 bases between. Germline V gene sequence: CDR1 SNHLY, CDR2 FYNNEI. The CDR3 here is CASSDNYHHEQYF. Written as DNA, the CDR3 is TGTGCCAGCAGTGACAATTATCATCACGAGCAGTACTTC.

This clonotype occurred once. This chain uses TRBV11-2 with TRBJ2-7; no reliable D call. The CDR3 is 15 residues long. Looked up from germline, CDR1 is SGHAT and CDR2 is FQNNGV. With 3 bases removed from V and 2 bases from J, the gap between germline ends came to 14 bases. The CDR3 region has the DNA TGTGCCAGCAGCTTCGAGGCTTACCCCGCCTACGAGCAGTACTTC. This translates into CASSFEAYPAYEQYF.

The genes are TRBV12-3 or TRBV12-4 and TRBJ1-2; 8 nucleotides align to TRBD1. Trimming took 6 bases from V and 6 from J; bases not matched to a gene: 6. The CDR3 has 13 amino acids. In DNA, the CDR3 is TGTGCCAGCAGCCCGACAGGGGCGGATGGCTACACCTTC. Translating gives CASSPTGADGYTF.

There are many counts of this clonotype. The chain carries TRBV6-4 and TRBJ1-5, with 7 bases that match TRBD1. Germline V CDR1 and CDR2: MRHNA, SNTAGT. Trimming at V came to 7 bases and at J to 1 base, leaving 10 bases not matched to a gene. The CDR3 has 16 residues. The chain's CDR3 is CASNPHRGGSNQPQHF. The DNA of the CDR3 is TGTGCCAGCAACCCCCACAGGGGAGGGAGCAATCAGCCCCAGCATTTT.

V gene TRBV18 combines with J gene TRBJ1-2, with D unclear. The ends were cut back, 2 bases at V and 4 bases at J, with 11 bases in the middle. Looked up from germline, CDR1 is KGHSH and CDR2 is LQKENI. The CDR3 length is 14 residues. The CDR3 loop is CASSPADESYGYTF. In nucleotides, the CDR3 is TGTGCCAGCTCACCAGCGGACGAAAGCTATGGCTACACCTTC.

The table lists this clonotype with many counts. CDR3 sequence: CASRPTGVTGELFF. CDR3 DNA: TGCGCCAGCAGACCTACAGGGGTCACCGGGGAGCTGTTTTTT. This chain uses TRBV10-2 with TRBJ2-2; 7 nucleotides line up with TRBD1. Germline values: CDR1 WSHSY, CDR2 SAAADI. V gave up 6 bases and J gave up 4 bases; unmatched junction bases: 5. The CDR3 is 14 residues long.

This clonotype has ten or more counts. The gene calls are TRBV6-1 and TRBJ2-4; unclear D gene. The V end was cut by 8 bases, the J end by 7 bases, with 6 bases between. The CDR3 runs 10 residues. Germline lookup yields CDR1 MNHNS and CDR2 SASEGT. The CDR3: CASAHNIQYF. The DNA for the CDR3 is TGTGCCAGCGCCCACAACATTCAGTACTTC.

The rearrangement links TRBV12-3 or TRBV12-4 to TRBJ1-5; 8 positions agree with TRBD1. The CDR3 length is 12 residues. Trimming took 6 bases from V and 8 from J; bases not matched to a gene: 3. The CDR3 sequence: CASSQGAKPQHF. In DNA, the CDR3 is TGTGCCAGCAGCCAGGGGGCTAAGCCCCAGCATTTT.

This clonotype was seen only once. J is TRBJ1-5 and V is TRBV4-1; D unresolved. V gave up 3 bases and J gave up 9 bases, with 15 bases separating them. CDR1 MGHRA and CDR2 YSYEKL come from the germline V gene. The CDR3 totals 14 residues. CDR3 in amino acids: CASSQGTTFGPQHF. DNA for the CDR3: TGCGCCAGCAGCCAGGGCACGACTTTTGGGCCCCAGCATTTT.

This clonotype was counted a few times. The rearrangement uses TRBV11-2 and TRBJ2-7; a possible D gene is TRBD1 (5 bases). CDR3 length equals 14 residues. Germline values: CDR1 SGHAT, CDR2 FQNNGV. Trimming left V 3 bases short and J 1 base short, with 10 bases between. Here the CDR3 DNA reads TGTGCCAGCAGCTTCGGCAGGGTGTCCTACGAGCAGTACTTC. Protein product: CASSFGRVSYEQYF.

The genes are TRBV24-1 and TRBJ1-2; D is unclear. Trimming removed 4 bases at V and 3 bases at J, with 8 bases between. Germline V lookup: CDR1 KGHDR, CDR2 SFDVKD. CDR3 length equals 13 residues. CDR3 DNA sequence: TGTGCCACCAGTGAGAGTACAGACTATGGCTACACCTTC. Translating it yields CATSESTDYGYTF.

This clonotype showed up many times. This chain joins TRBV6-1 and TRBJ1-1; a possible D gene is TRBD1 (5 bases). Germline V gene sequence: CDR1 MNHNS, CDR2 SASEGT. This CDR3 region has 13 residues. Between the trimmed V and J ends, which lost 7 bases and 4 bases, there was a span of 13 bases. The CDR3 is CASTHGGSTEAFF. DNA for the CDR3: TGTGCCAGCACCCACGGGGGGTCCACTGAAGCTTTCTTT.

This clonotype has ten or more counts. The chain joins TRBV19 to TRBJ1-5; possible D gene TRBD1, 5 bases. Germline assignment: CDR1 LNHDA and CDR2 SQIVND (reference sequence). The germline V and J ends were trimmed by 7 bases and 7 bases, with 17 bases remaining between them. CDR3 length equals 14 residues. The CDR3 sequence is CASTSRVRLQPQHF. The DNA for the CDR3 is TGTGCCAGTACCTCCAGGGTTCGGCTCCAGCCCCAGCATTTT.

Many counts were recorded for this clonotype. This chain connects TRBV19 to TRBJ1-5; 9 bases are shared with TRBD1. The germline V gene has CDR1 LNHDA and CDR2 SQIVND (reference sequence). This CDR3 region has 15 residues. The ends lost 6 bases at V and 7 bases at J; junction bases unmatched: 10. CDR3: CASRNLGQGGQPQHF. CDR3 bases: TGTGCCAGTAGAAACCTGGGACAGGGTGGGCAGCCCCAGCATTTT.

This chain connects TRBV11-3 to TRBJ2-5; D remains unclear. CDR1 and CDR2 from the germline V gene are SGHNT and YENEEA. The V end lost 3 bases, the J end lost 5 bases, and 13 bases lay between the germline ends. The CDR3 extends over 14 amino acids. The CDR3, as DNA: TGTGCCAGCAGCTTGGTAGGTCGTCTGGAGACCCAGTACTTC. It specifies CASSLVGRLETQYF.

Ten or more counts support this clonotype. This chain connects TRBV13 to TRBJ1-1; no clear D. Germline V gene sequence: CDR1 PRHDT, CDR2 FYEKMQ (reference sequence). V shed 2 bases and J shed 3 bases, with 10 bases lying between them. CDR3 length: 14 residues. CDR3 sequence (DNA): TGTGCCAGCAGCTTATTTGGGAGGGACACTGAAGCTTTCTTT. This sequence encodes CASSLFGRDTEAFF.

The CDR3 nucleotides are TGTGCCAGCAGTTACGAATCTAGCGGGAGGATGTCAGGCTACGAGCAGTACTTC. Translating it yields CASSYESSGRMSGYEQYF. J is TRBJ2-7 and V is TRBV12-3 or TRBV12-4; TRBD2 matches 11 bases. V gave up 4 bases and J gave up 3 bases; unmatched junction bases: 14. The CDR3 has 18 residues.

The genes are TRBV7-3 and TRBJ2-7; unclear D gene. The CDR3 extends over 12 amino acids. The germline V and J ends were trimmed by 5 bases and 6 bases, with 11 bases remaining between them. The germline CDR1 and CDR2 sequences are SGHTA and FQGTGA. CDR3 in amino acids: CASSTESREQYF. The DNA for the CDR3 is TGTGCCAGCAGCACGGAGTCCCGCGAGCAGTACTTC.

This clonotype was observed a handful of times. The J gene is TRBJ2-5, the V gene TRBV5-1, with 11 bases identical to TRBD2. CDR1 and CDR2 (germline): SGHRS, YFSETQ. Germline trimming cut 0 bases from V and 2 bases from J; bases unmatched to any gene: 3. The CDR3 totals 16 residues. CDR3: CASSLGLAGRQETQYF. CDR3 sequence (DNA): TGCGCCAGCAGCTTGGGACTAGCGGGGCGTCAAGAGACCCAGTACTTC.

This clonotype was observed at least ten times. The genes are TRBV19 and TRBJ2-7, with D hard to call. Per germline, CDR1 LNHDA and CDR2 SQIVND (reference sequence). The V end lost 2 bases, the J end lost 2 bases, and 10 bases lay between the germline ends. The CDR3 has 14 residues. DNA of the CDR3: TGTGCCAGTAGTATAACAGCGATCACCTACGAGCAGTACTTC. Translating gives CASSITAITYEQYF.

This clonotype was picked up many times. The chain couples TRBV2 to TRBJ2-5; TRBD2 matches 8 bases. After removal of 3 bases from V and 4 bases from J, the junction contained 13 bases not matched to a gene. The CDR3 extends over 17 amino acids. Germline loops: CDR1 SNHLY, CDR2 FYNNEI. The CDR3 DNA is TGTGCCAGCAGTGAGGGGGAGACTAGCGAAATCTTAGAGACCCAGTACTTC. Amino acids: CASSEGETSEILETQYF.